The T cell receptor (beta chain) under discussion was sequenced for a study of blood T cell repertoires in COVID-19. About the study: Specimens from acute and convalescent COVID-19 originated in the United States, Italy and Spain. PBMCs, B-cell-depleted T cells, or T cells were the source of the cDNA or gDNA that made up the material.

In its sample, this clone was seen once. Seattle researchers signed up patients amid active infection and tracked them longitudinally. In the authors' workflow: Amplification of reference gene primers was used by the study to estimate nucleated cell counts. Using immunoSEQ multiplex PCR, the repertoire was profiled, and TCRdb retains in-frame clones only, with some absent. That table supplies the V and J calls and clone size; D and trimming were determined from the DNA. Of about 340,000 clones in the sample, about 88% were seen once. This CDR3 is 12 amino acids long. Trimming at V came to 8 bases and at J to 3 bases, leaving 1 base not matched to a gene. The germline gives CDR1 LGHDT, CDR2 YNNKEL (reference sequence).

The sequencing input was peripheral blood. The chain carries TRBV3-1 (or the pseudogene TRBV3-2) and TRBJ1-1, with 9 bases aligning to TRBD1. This TCR came from a woman aged 65 to 85 with COVID-19, enrolled during active disease. DNA for the CDR3: TGTGCCAGCGGACAGGGGTACACTGAAGCTTTCTTT. It encodes CASGQGYTEAFF.